A selection of T cell receptor beta chains follows, all from one sample in a study of T cells after yellow fever vaccination. TCRdb independently ran MiXCR on the 5' RACE reads; one entry per CDR3 protein. The table records a few hundred thousand distinct CDR3 sequences, roughly 7% of them present only once. The sample consisted of PBMCs, taken roughly seven weeks after the first yellow fever vaccination. The receptors here all came from a man aged 18 to 30 who received the YFV17D yellow fever vaccine. Each CDR3 is given with its conserved first and last residue. The D gene is left open where the match is weak. Size is omitted from some rows. Given values are once, few, many or a class for expanded clones.

TRBD1 TRBJ2-6 TRBV27 - CASSWTGQVGANVLTF
- TRBJ2-5 TRBV20-1 many CSARDLTVQETQYF
TRBD2 TRBJ2-2 TRBV7-2 few CASSYIAGGGTGELFF
- TRBJ1-1 TRBV18 - CASSPPSLVNTEAFF
- TRBJ2-5 TRBV9 few CASSVDGGPWETQYF
- TRBJ1-1 TRBV12-3/TRBV12-4 few CASSFSVENTEAFF
TRBD1 TRBJ2-5 TRBV6-2/TRBV6-3 few CASSYFGQAGRQETQYF
- TRBJ1-2 TRBV5-1 few CASSLAVGEYTF
TRBD2 TRBJ2-2 TRBV7-2 few CASSLLLAVTGELFF
TRBD1 TRBJ2-1 TRBV20-1 few CSAKHRGSYNEQFF
TRBD2 TRBJ2-2 TRBV6-1 - CASRSGLAGNTGELFF
- TRBJ2-3 TRBV5-1 few CASSYRGQGTDTQYF
TRBD1 TRBJ1-4 TRBV27 - CASSFLGGGGEEKLFF
- TRBJ1-2 TRBV29-1 - CSVVRGTNYGYTF
- TRBJ2-5 TRBV13 few CASTIKRLTGQGETQYF